The rows below give T cell receptor beta chains drawn from one sample of a study of control samples from healthy donors and cancer patients. Here immunoSEQ multiplex PCR was the method, and the copy in TCRdb shows in-frame clones only, minus some. The sample records 35,000 to 55,000 clones, around 87% being singletons. Sequencing was done on a sample of PBMCs. These receptors came from a woman aged 55-69 years with lung cancer. Both conserved end residues are trimmed from each CDR3. Fields, in order: J gene, V gene, D gene, CDR3 length, CDR3 protein. The D gene is left open where the match is weak.

TRBJ2-1 | TRBV6-1 | NA | 12 | ASSENRADNEQF
TRBJ1-2 | TRBV9 | NA | 11 | ASSIQGRGGYT
TRBJ2-7 | TRBV4-3 | NA | 13 | ASSQATGLSYEQY
TRBJ1-5 | TRBV4-1 | NA | 14 | ASSQVILRGNQPQH
TRBJ1-1 | TRBV7-2 | NA | 12 | ASSPRRRNTEAF
TRBJ2-1 | TRBV14 | NA | 12 | ASSHTRPFHEQF
TRBJ2-5 | TRBV30 | NA | 13 | AWSVGAGSQETQY
TRBJ2-3 | TRBV7-2 | TRBD1 | 11 | ASSFTGVDTQY
TRBJ2-4 | TRBV6-6 | NA | 12 | ASSYSSGENIQY
TRBJ1-5 | TRBV29-1 | TRBD1 | 12 | SVAVGQGGQPQH
TRBJ1-3 | TRBV2 | NA | 11 | ASRQGSGNTIY
TRBJ1-6 | TRBV7-9 | NA | 12 | ASRRTGENSPLH
TRBJ1-3 | TRBV30 | NA | 13 | AWSVPGASGNTIY
TRBJ2-2 | TRBV9 | NA | 14 | ASSVAESRAPGELF
TRBJ2-5 | TRBV5-4 | NA | 14 | ASSLWRKQYQETQY
TRBJ2-1 | TRBV10-3 | TRBD2 | 14 | AISDRERDSYNEQF
TRBJ2-3 | TRBV2 | NA | 12 | ASSEDRATDTQY
TRBJ1-4 | TRBV6-5 | NA | 13 | ASSYSSRGHEKLF
TRBJ2-1 | TRBV4-1 | TRBD2 | 13 | ASSHTGLAGGEQF
TRBJ1-1 | TRBV7-9 | NA | 12 | ASSLFGGNTEAF
TRBJ2-1 | TRBV24-1 | TRBD1 | 14 | ATSENWDSGDNEQF
TRBJ2-3 | TRBV5-1 | NA | 13 | ASSPMGRSTDTQY
TRBJ1-1 | TRBV12-3/TRBV12-4 | NA | 10 | ASRDVNTEAF
TRBJ2-2 | TRBV4-1 | NA | 15 | ASSHPGAVGITGELF
TRBJ1-3 | TRBV5-4 | NA | 12 | ASSPGVAGNTIY
TRBJ2-2 | TRBV3-1/TRBV3-2 | TRBD2 | 12 | ASSRGLAGGELF
TRBJ2-2 | TRBV3-1/TRBV3-2 | TRBD2 | 18 | ASSQAPGYSGRAGTGELF
TRBJ1-2 | TRBV12-3/TRBV12-4 | NA | 11 | ASSLDRLNGYT
TRBJ2-2 | TRBV4-2 | NA | 16 | ASSLYILGHPNTGELF
TRBJ1-2 | TRBV2 | TRBD1 | 10 | ASSETGRGYT
TRBJ1-2 | TRBV3-1/TRBV3-2 | TRBD1 | 12 | ASSPNRGNYGYT
TRBJ2-3 | TRBV24-1 | NA | 12 | ATSAKGGTDTQY
TRBJ2-2 | TRBV2 | TRBD1 | 12 | ASRRTGETGELF
TRBJ2-2 | TRBV4-3 | NA | 13 | ASSPGGARTGELF
TRBJ2-1 | TRBV11-2 | NA | 13 | ASSRSLGGANEQF
TRBJ1-4 | TRBV28 | NA | 10 | ASRDGFGKLF
TRBJ1-2 | TRBV27 | NA | 12 | ASSSVGRSYGYT
TRBJ1-2 | TRBV27 | NA | 10 | ASTTYDYGYT
TRBJ2-1 | TRBV9 | NA | 14 | ASSASGTKGGDEQF
TRBJ1-2 | TRBV28 | NA | 12 | ASRSSAANYGYT
TRBJ1-1 | TRBV9 | NA | 13 | ASSVGQSENTEAF
TRBJ1-2 | TRBV3-1/TRBV3-2 | NA | 10 | ASSQGDYGYT
TRBJ2-3 | TRBV6-5 | NA | 12 | ASRDYTGPDTQY
TRBJ2-7 | TRBV19 | TRBD1 | 12 | ASSTQGKPYEQY
TRBJ2-3 | TRBV29-1 | TRBD2 | 14 | SVEGTSGREADTQY
TRBJ1-1 | TRBV24-1 | NA | 12 | ATSGGDSNTEAF
TRBJ2-1 | TRBV23-1 | TRBD1 | 10 | ASSLGGHEQF
TRBJ2-3 | TRBV12-5 | NA | 11 | ASGHEPTDTQY